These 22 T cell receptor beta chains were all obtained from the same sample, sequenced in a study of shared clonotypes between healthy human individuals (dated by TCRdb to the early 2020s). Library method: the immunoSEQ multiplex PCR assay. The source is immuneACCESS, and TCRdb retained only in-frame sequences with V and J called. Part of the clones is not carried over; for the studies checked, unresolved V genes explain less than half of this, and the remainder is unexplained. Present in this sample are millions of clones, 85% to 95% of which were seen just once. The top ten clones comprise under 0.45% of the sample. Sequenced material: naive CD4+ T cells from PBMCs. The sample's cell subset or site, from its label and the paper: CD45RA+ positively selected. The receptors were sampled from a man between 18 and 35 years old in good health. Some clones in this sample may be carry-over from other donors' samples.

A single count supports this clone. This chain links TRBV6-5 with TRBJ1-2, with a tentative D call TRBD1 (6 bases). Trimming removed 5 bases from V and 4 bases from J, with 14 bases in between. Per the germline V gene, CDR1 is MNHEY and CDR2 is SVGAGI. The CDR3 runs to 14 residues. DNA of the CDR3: TGTGCCAGCAGTGACGAGACAGGCCTCTATGGCTACACCTTC. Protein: CASSDETGLYGYTF.

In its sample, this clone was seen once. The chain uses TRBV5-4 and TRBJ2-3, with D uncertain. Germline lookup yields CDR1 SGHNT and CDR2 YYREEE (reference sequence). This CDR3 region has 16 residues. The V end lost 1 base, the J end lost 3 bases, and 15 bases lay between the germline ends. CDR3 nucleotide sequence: TGTGCCAGCAGCTTGAAGCTCAATTTGGCAACAGATACGCAGTATTTT. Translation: CASSLKLNLATDTQYF.

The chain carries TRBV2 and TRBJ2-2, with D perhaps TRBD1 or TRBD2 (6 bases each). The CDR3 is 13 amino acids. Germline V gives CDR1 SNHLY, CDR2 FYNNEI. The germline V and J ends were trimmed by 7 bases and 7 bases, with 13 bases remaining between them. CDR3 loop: CASNRVEGGELFF. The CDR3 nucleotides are TGTGCCAGCAACAGGGTGGAGGGCGGGGAGCTGTTTTTT.

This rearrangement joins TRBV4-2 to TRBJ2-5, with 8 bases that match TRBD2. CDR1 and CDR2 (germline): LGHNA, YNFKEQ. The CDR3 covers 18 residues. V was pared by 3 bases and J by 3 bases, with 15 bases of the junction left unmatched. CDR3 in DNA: TGTGCCAGCAGCCAGCTTAACGTGGCAGCGGGAGTGGAAGAGACCCAGTACTTC. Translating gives CASSQLNVAAGVEETQYF.

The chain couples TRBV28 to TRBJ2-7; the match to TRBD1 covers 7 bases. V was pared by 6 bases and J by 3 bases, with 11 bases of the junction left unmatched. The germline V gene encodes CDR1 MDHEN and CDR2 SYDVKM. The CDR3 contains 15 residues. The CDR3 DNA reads TGTGCCAGCAGCTTAGACAGGGAATCAATCTACGAGCAGTACTTC. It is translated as CASSLDRESIYEQYF. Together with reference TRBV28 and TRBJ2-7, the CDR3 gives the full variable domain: DVKVTQSSRYLVKRTGEKVFLECVQDMDHENMFWYRQDPGLGLRLIYFSYDVKMKEKGDIPEGYSVSREKKERFSLILESASTNQTSMYLCASSLDRESIYEQYFGPGTRLTVT.

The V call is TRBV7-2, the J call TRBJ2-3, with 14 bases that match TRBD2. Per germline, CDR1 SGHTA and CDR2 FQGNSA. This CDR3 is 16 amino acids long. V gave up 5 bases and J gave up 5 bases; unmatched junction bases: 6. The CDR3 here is CASSPRLAGGGDTQYF. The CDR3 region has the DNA TGTGCCAGCAGCCCCCGACTAGCGGGAGGGGGAGATACGCAGTATTTT.

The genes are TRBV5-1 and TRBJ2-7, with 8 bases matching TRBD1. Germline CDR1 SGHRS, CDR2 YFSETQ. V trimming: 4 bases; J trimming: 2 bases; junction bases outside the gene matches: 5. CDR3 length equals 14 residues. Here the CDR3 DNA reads TGCGCCAGCAGCGGACAGGGCCCGCCCTACGAGCAGTACTTC. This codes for CASSGQGPPYEQYF.

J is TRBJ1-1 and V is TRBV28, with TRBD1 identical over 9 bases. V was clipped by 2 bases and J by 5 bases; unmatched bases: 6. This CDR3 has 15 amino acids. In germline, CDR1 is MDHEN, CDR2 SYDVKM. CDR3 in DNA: TGTGCCAGCAGTTTACACAGGGGGCCAGGGACTGAAGCTTTCTTT. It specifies CASSLHRGPGTEAFF.

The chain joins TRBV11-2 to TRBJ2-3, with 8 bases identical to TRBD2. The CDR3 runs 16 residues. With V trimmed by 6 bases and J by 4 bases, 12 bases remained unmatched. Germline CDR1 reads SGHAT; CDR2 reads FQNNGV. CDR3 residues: CASRPGLVIFSDTQYF. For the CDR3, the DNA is TGTGCCAGCAGGCCGGGACTAGTGATTTTTTCAGATACGCAGTATTTT.

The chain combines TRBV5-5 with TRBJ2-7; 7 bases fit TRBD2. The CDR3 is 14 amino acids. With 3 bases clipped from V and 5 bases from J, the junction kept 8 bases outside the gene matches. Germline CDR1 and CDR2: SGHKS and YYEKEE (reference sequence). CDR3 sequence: CASSWELAYDEQYF. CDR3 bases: TGTGCCAGCAGCTGGGAACTAGCGTACGACGAGCAGTACTTC.

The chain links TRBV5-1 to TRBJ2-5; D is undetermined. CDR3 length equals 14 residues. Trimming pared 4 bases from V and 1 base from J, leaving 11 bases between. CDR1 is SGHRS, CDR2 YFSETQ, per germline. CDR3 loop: CASSLMDSQETQYF. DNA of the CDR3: TGCGCCAGCAGCCTCATGGATTCCCAAGAGACCCAGTACTTC.

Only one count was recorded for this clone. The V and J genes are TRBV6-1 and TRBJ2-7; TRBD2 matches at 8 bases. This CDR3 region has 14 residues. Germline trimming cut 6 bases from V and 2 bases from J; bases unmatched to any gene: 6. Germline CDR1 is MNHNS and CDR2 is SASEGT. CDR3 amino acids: CASSPGLAAYEQYF. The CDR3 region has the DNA TGTGCCAGCAGCCCAGGACTAGCCGCCTACGAGCAGTACTTC.

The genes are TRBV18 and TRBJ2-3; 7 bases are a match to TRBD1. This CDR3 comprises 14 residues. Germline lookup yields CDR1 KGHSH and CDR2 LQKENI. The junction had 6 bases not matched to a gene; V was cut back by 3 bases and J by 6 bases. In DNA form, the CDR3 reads TGTGCCAGCTCACCCCGGTCCAGGGGGGATACGCAGTATTTT. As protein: CASSPRSRGDTQYF.

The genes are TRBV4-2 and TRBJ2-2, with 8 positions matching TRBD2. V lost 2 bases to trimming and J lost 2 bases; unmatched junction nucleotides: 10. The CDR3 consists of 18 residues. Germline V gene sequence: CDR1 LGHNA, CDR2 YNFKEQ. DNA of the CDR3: TGTGCCAGCAGCCAAAGGATTAGCGGGGTCGGCAACACCGGGGAGCTGTTTTTT. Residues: CASSQRISGVGNTGELFF.

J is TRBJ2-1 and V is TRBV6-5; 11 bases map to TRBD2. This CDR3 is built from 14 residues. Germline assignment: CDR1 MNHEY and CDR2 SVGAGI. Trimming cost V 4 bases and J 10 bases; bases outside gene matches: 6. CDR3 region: CASSSPSGRREQFF. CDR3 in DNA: TGTGCCAGCAGTTCACCTAGCGGGAGGAGGGAGCAGTTCTTC.

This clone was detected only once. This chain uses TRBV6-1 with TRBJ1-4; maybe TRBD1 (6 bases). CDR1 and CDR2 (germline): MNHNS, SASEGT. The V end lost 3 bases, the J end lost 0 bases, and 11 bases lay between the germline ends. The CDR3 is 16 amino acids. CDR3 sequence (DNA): TGTGCCAGCAGTGAGTCGGACAGAGCAACTAATGAAAAACTGTTTTTT. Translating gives CASSESDRATNEKLFF.

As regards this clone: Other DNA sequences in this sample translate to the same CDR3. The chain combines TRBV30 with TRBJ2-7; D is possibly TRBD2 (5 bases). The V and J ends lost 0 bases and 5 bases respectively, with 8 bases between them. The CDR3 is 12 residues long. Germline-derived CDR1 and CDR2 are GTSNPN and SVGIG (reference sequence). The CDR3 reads CAWSVSRDEQYF. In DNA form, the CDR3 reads TGTGCCTGGAGTGTCTCGAGGGACGAGCAGTACTTC.

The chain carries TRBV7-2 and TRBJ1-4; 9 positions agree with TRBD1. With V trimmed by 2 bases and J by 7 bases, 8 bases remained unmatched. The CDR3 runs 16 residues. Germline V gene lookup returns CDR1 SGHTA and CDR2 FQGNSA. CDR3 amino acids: CASSLNRGHGSEKLFF. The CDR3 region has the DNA TGTGCCAGCAGCTTAAACAGGGGGCACGGTAGTGAAAAACTGTTTTTT.

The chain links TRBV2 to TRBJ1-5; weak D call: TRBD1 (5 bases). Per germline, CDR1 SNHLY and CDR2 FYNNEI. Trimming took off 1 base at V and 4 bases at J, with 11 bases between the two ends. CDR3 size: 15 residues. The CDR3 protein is CASSEVGGSNQPQHF. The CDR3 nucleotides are TGTGCCAGCAGTGAAGTCGGGGGTAGTAATCAGCCCCAGCATTTT.

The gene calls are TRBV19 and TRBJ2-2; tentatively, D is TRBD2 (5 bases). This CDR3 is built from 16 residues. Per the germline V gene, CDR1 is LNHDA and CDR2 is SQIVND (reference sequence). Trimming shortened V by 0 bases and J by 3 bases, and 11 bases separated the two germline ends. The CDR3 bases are TGTGCCAGTAGTATAGACGGCGGGCGGTACACCGGGGAGCTGTTTTTT. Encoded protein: CASSIDGGRYTGELFF.

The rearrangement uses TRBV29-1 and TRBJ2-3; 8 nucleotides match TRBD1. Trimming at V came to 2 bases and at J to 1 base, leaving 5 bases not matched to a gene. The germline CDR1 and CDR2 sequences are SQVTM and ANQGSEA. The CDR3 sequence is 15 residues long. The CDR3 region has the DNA TGCAGCGTTGAAAACCAGGGGGCTGGCACAGATACGCAGTATTTT. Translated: CSVENQGAGTDTQYF.

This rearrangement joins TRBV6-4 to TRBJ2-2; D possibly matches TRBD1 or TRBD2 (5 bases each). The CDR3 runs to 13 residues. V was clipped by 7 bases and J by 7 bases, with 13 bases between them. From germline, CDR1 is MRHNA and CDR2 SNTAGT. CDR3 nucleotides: TGTGCCAGCACGGGGACCCACGGCGGGGAGCTGTTTTTT. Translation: CASTGTHGGELFF.